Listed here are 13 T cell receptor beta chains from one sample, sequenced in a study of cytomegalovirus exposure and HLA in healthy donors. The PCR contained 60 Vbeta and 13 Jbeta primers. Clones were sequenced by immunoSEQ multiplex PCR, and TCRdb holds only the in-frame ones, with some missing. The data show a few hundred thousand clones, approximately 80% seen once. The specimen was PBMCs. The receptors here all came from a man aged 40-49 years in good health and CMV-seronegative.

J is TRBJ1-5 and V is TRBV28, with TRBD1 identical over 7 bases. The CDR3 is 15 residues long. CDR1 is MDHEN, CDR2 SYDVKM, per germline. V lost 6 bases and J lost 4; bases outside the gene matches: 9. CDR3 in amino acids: CASSEQGKGNQPQHF. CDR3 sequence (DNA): TGTGCCAGCAGCGAACAGGGGAAGGGGAATCAGCCCCAGCATTTT.

This CDR3 reads CASSLSAGAYEQYF. CDR3 DNA: TGCGCCAGCAGCTTGTCAGCGGGAGCCTACGAGCAGTACTTC. The genes are TRBV5-1 and TRBJ2-7; TRBD2 matches at 8 bases. Trimming took 1 base from V and 2 from J; bases not matched to a gene: 2. Germline V CDR1 and CDR2: SGHRS, YFSETQ. The CDR3 consists of 14 residues.

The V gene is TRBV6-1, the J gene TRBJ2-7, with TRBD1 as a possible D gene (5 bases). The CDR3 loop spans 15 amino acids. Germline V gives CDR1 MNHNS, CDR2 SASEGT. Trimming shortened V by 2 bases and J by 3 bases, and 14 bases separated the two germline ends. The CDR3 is CASSERTRGDYEQYF. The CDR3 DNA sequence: TGTGCCAGCAGTGAAAGGACAAGGGGCGACTACGAGCAGTACTTC.

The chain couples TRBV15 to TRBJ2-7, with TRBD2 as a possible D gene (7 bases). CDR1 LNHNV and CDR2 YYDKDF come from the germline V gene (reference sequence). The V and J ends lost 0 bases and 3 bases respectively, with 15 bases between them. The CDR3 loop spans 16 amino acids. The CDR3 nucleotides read TGTGCCACCAGCAGAGATCAGGGGACTACGTTCTACGAGCAGTACTTC. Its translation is CATSRDQGTTFYEQYF. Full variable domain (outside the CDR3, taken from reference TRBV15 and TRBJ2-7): DAMVIQNPRYQVTQFGKPVTLSCSQTLNHNVMYWYQQKSSQAPKLLFHYYDKDFNNEADTPDNFQSRRPNTSFCFLDIRSPGLGDTAMYLCATSRDQGTTFYEQYFGPGTRLTVT.

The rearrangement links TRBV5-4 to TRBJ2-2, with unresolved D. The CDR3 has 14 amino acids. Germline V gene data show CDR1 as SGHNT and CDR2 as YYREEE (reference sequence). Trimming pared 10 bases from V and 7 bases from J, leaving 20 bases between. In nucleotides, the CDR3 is TGTGCCTGCTCCGGCGGCGCCTCGTACGGGGAGCTGTTTTTT. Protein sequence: CACSGGASYGELFF.

The CDR3: CASSSSTGNGYTF. The DNA for the CDR3 is TGTGCCAGCAGCTCTTCGACAGGGAATGGCTACACCTTC. This chain uses TRBV9 with TRBJ1-2; 7 bases agree with TRBD1. The CDR3 runs 13 residues. The germline CDR1 and CDR2 sequences are SGDLS and YYNGEE. The J segment lost 6 bases and the V segment lost 4 bases, leaving 6 bases of the junction unmatched.

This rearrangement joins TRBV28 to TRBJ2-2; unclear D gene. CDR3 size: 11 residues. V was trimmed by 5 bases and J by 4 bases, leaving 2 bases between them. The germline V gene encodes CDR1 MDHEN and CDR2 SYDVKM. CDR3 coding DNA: TGTGCCAGCAGTCGCACCGGGGAGCTGTTTTTT. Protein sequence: CASSRTGELFF.

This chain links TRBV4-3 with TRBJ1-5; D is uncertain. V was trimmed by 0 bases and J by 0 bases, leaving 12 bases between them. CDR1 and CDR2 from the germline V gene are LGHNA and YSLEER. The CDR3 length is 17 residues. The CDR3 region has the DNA TGCGCCAGCAGCCAAGATCGGTACAGTTATAGCAATCAGCCCCAGCATTTT. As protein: CASSQDRYSYSNQPQHF.

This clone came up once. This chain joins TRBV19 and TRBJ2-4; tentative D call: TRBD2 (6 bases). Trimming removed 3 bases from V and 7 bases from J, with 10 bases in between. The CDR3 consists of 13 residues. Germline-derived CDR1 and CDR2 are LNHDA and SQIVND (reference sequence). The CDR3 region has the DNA TGTGCCAGTAGTATTTCGGGGAGGAACATTCAGTACTTC. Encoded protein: CASSISGRNIQYF.

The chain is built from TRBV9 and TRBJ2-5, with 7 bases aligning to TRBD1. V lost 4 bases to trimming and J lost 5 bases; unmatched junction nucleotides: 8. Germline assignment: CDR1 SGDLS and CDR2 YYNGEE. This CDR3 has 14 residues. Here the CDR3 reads CASSTTGRRETQYF. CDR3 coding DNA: TGTGCCAGCAGCACGACAGGGCGGCGGGAGACCCAGTACTTC.

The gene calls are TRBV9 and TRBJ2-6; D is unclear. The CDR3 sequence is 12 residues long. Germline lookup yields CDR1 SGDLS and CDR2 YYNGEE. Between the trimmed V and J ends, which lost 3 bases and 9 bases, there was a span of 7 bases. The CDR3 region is CASSAVGNVLTF. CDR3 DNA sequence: TGTGCCAGCAGCGCGGTTGGCAACGTCCTGACTTTC.

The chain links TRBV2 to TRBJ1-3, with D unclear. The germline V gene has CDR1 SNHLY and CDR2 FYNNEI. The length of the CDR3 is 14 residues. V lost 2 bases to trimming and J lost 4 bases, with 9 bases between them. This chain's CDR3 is CASSETRNGNTIYF. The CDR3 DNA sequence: TGTGCCAGCAGTGAAACAAGAAACGGAAACACCATATATTTT.

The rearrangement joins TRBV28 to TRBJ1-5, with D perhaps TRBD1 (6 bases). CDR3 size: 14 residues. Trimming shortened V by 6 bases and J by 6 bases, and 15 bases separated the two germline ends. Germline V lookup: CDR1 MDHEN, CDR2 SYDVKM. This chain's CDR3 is CASRRQVYGQPQHF. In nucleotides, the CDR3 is TGTGCCAGCAGGCGACAGGTTTACGGTCAGCCCCAGCATTTT.